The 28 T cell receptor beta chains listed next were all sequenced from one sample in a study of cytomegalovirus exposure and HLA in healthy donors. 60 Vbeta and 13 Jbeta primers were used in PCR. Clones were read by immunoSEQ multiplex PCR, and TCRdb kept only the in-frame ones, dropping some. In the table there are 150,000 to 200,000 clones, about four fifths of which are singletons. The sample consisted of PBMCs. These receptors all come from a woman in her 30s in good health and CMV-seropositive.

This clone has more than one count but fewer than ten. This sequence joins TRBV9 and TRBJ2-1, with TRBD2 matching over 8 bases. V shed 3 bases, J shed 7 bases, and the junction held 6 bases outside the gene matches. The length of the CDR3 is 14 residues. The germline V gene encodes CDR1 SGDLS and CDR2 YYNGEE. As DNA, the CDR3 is TGTGCCAGCAGCGGGACTAGCCGGGGGAATGAGCAGTTCTTC. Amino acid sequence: CASSGTSRGNEQFF. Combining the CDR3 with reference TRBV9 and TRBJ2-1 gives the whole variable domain DSGVTQTPKHLITATGQRVTLRCSPRSGDLSVYWYQQSLDQGLQFLIQYYNGEERAKGNILERFSAQQFPDLHSELNLSSLELGDSALYFCASSGTSRGNEQFFGPGTRLTVL.

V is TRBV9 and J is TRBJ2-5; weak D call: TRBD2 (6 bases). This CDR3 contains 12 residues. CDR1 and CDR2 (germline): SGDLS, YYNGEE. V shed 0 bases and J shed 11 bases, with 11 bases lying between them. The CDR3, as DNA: TGTGCCAGCAGCGTAGGGGCGGGGAAGCAGTACTTC. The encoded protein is CASSVGAGKQYF.

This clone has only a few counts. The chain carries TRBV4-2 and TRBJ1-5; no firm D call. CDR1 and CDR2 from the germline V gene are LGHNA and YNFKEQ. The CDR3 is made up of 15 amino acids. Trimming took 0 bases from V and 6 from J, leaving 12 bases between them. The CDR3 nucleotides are TGTGCCAGCAGCCAAGACGGCGACGGGGTTCAGCCCCAGCATTTT. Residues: CASSQDGDGVQPQHF.

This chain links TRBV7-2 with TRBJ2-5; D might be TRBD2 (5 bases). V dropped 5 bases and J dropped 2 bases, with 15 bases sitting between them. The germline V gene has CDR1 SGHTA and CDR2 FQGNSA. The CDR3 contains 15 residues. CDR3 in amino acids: CASSSWKSGQETQYF. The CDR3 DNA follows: TGTGCCAGCAGCAGTTGGAAAAGCGGACAAGAGACCCAGTACTTC. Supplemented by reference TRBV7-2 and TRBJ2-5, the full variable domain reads GAGVSQSPSNKVTEKGKDVELRCDPISGHTALYWYRQSLGQGLEFLIYFQGNSAPDKSGLPSDRFSAERTGGSVSTLTIQRTQQEDSAVYLCASSSWKSGQETQYFGPGTRLLVL.

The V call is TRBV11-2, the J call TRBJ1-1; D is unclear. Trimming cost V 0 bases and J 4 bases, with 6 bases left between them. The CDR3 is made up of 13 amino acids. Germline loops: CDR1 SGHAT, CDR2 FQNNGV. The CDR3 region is CASSLDLSTEAFF. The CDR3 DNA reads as TGTGCCAGCAGCTTAGATTTGAGCACTGAAGCTTTCTTT. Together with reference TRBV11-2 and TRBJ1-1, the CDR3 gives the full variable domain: EAGVAQSPRYKIIEKRQSVAFWCNPISGHATLYWYQQILGQGPKLLIQFQNNGVVDDSQLPKDRFSAERLKGVDSTLKIQPAKLEDSAVYLCASSLDLSTEAFFGQGTRLTVV.

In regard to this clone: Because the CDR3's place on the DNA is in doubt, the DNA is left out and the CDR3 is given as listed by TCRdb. CDR3 sequence: CASSSSDRVYGYTF. V gene TRBV28 combines with J gene TRBJ1-2; the D call in the table, TRBD1, was not verified against the DNA. From its first to its last residue, the CDR3 has 14 amino acids. The germline V gene has CDR1 MDHEN and CDR2 SYDVKM.

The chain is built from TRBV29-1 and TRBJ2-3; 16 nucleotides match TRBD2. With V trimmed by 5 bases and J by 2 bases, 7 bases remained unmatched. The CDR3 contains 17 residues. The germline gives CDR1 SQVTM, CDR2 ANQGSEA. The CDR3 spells CSVSGTSGRGSTDTQYF. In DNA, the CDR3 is TGCAGCGTTTCCGGGACTAGCGGGAGGGGATCCACAGATACGCAGTATTTT.

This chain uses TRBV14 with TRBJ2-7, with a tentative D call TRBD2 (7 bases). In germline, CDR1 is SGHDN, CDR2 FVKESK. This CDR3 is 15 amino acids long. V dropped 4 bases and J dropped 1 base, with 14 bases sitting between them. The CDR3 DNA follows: TGTGCCAGCAGCCGGGGAGGGGGTCTTTCCTACGAGCAGTACTTC. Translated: CASSRGGGLSYEQYF.

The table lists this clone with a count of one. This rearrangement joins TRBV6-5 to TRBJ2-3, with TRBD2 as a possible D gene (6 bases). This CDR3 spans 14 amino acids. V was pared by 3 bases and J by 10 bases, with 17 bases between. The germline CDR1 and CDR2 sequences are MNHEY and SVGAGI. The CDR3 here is CASSYSGTGGPQYF. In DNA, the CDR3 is TGTGCCAGCAGTTATAGCGGTACCGGGGGTCCGCAGTATTTT.

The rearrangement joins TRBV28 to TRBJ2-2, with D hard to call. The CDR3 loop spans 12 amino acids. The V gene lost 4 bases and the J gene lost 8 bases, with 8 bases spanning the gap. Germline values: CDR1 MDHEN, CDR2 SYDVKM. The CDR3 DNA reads TGTGCCAGCAGTTCAGTTGTTGGGGAGCTGTTTTTT. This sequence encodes CASSSVVGELFF.

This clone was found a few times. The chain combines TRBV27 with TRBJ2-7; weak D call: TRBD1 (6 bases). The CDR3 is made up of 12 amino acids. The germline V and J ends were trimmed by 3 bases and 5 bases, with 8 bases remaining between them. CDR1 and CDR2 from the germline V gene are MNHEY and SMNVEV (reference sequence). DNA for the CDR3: TGTGCCAGCAGTTTCACAGGGAACGAGCAGTACTTC. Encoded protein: CASSFTGNEQYF.

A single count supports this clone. CDR3 protein: CASSPTGINQPQHF. Here the CDR3 DNA reads TGTGCCAGCAGCCCGACAGGGATCAATCAGCCCCAGCATTTT. The chain joins TRBV28 to TRBJ1-5; 7 nucleotides line up with TRBD1. CDR3 length: 14 amino acids. Germline CDR1 is MDHEN and CDR2 is SYDVKM. V trimming: 6 bases; J trimming: 3 bases; junction bases outside the gene matches: 5. Using reference TRBV28 and TRBJ1-5 for the parts outside the CDR3, the full variable domain is DVKVTQSSRYLVKRTGEKVFLECVQDMDHENMFWYRQDPGLGLRLIYFSYDVKMKEKGDIPEGYSVSREKKERFSLILESASTNQTSMYLCASSPTGINQPQHFGDGTRLSIL.

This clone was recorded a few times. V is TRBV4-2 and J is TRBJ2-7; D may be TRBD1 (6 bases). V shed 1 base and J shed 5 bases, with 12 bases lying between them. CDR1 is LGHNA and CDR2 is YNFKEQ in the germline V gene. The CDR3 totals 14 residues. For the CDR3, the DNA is TGTGCCAGCAGCCAAGGGAACAGGGCGAACGAGCAGTACTTC. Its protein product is CASSQGNRANEQYF.

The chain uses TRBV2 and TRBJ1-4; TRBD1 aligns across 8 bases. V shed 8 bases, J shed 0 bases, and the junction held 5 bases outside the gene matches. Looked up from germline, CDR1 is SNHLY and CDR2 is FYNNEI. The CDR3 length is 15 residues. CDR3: CASRQGMATNEKLFF. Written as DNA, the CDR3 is TGTGCCAGCCGACAGGGGATGGCAACTAATGAAAAACTGTTTTTT.

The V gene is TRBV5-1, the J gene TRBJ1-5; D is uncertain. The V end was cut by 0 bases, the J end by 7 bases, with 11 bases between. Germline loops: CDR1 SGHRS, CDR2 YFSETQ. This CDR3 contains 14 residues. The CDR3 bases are TGCGCCAGCAGCTTGGGGAGGGTAGGGCAGCCCCAGCATTTT. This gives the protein CASSLGRVGQPQHF.

The CDR3: CATSRTGETNEKLFF. As DNA, the CDR3 is TGTGCCACCAGCAGGACAGGAGAAACTAATGAAAAACTGTTTTTT. J is TRBJ1-4 and V is TRBV15; tentatively, D is TRBD1 (6 bases). The ends were cut back, 3 bases at V and 1 base at J, with 9 bases in the middle. The germline gives CDR1 LNHNV, CDR2 YYDKDF (reference sequence). This CDR3 region has 15 residues.

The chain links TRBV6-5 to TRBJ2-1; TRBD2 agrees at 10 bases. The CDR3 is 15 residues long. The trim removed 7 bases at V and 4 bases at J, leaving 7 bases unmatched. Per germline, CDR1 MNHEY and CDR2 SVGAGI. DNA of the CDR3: TGTGCCAGCAAACTACTAGCGGGGACTTACAATGAGCAGTTCTTC. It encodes CASKLLAGTYNEQFF.

The CDR3 DNA reads as TGTGCCAGCGGCCCGACTACGGGGGAAAATCACGAGCAGTACTTC. It yields the protein CASGPTTGENHEQYF. This chain links TRBV5-4 with TRBJ2-7, with D possibly TRBD2 on 6 matching bases. Germline V CDR1 and CDR2: SGHNT, YYREEE (reference sequence). This CDR3 comprises 15 residues. Trimming stripped 7 bases from V and 5 bases from J, with 22 bases between.

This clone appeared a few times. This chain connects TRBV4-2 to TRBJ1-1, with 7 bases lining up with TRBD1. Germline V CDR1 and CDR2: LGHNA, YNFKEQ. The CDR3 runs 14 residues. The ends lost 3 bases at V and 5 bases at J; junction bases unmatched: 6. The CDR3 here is CASSQTSGQTEAFF. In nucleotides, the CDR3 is TGTGCCAGCAGCCAGACGTCGGGACAGACTGAAGCTTTCTTT.

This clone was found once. The CDR3 DNA is TGTGCCAGCAGCTCCCCCGGGACTGAGGCCTACGAGCAGTACTTC. Translation gives CASSSPGTEAYEQYF. The chain carries TRBV7-9 and TRBJ2-7, with D perhaps matching TRBD2 (6 bases). The CDR3 length is 15 residues. V lost 4 bases to trimming and J lost 2 bases, with 15 bases between them. Per the germline V gene, CDR1 is SEHNR and CDR2 is FQNEAQ (reference sequence).

For the CDR3, the DNA is TGTGCCAGCAGCCAAGTGGGGGGGCGGGGCGGGGAGCTGTTTTTT. Translation: CASSQVGGRGGELFF. The rearrangement uses TRBV4-2 and TRBJ2-2, with a tentative D call TRBD2 (7 bases). CDR1 LGHNA and CDR2 YNFKEQ come from the germline V gene. The V gene lost 1 base and the J gene lost 7 bases, with 13 bases spanning the gap. The CDR3 has 15 amino acids.

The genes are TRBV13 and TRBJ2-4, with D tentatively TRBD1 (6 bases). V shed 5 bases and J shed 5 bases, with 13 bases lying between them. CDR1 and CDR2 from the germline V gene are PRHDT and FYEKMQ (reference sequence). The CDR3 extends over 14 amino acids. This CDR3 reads CASSLTRGENIQYF. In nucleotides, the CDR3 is TGTGCCAGCAGCCTGACCAGGGGAGAAAACATTCAGTACTTC.

CDR3 in DNA: TGTGCCAGCGAGGGATCCGGGACAGTGAACACCGGGGAGCTGTTTTTT. Translated, it gives CASEGSGTVNTGELFF. The V and J genes are TRBV2 and TRBJ2-2; 7 nucleotides match TRBD1. The germline V gene encodes CDR1 SNHLY and CDR2 FYNNEI. This CDR3 spans 16 amino acids. The V segment lost 8 bases and the J segment 1 base; nucleotides outside the gene matches: 10. The complete variable domain, with remaining parts taken from reference TRBV2 and TRBJ2-2, reads EPEVTQTPSHQVTQMGQEVILRCVPISNHLYFYWYRQILGQKVEFLVSFYNNEISEKSEIFDDQFSVERPDGSNFTLKIRSTKLEDSAMYFCASEGSGTVNTGELFFGEGSRLTVL.

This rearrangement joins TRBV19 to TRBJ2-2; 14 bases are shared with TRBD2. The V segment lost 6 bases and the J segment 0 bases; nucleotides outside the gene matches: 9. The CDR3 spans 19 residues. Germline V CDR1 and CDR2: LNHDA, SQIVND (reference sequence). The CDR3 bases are TGTGCCAGTAGCCCGGGACTAGCGGGGGACCTCTCGAACACCGGGGAGCTGTTTTTT. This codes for CASSPGLAGDLSNTGELFF.

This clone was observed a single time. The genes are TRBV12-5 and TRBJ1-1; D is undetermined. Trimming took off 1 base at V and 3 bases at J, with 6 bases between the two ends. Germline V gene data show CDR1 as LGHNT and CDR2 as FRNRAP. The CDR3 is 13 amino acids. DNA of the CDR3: TGTGCTAGTGGTTTGGGCGGGGACACTGAAGCTTTCTTT. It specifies CASGLGGDTEAFF.

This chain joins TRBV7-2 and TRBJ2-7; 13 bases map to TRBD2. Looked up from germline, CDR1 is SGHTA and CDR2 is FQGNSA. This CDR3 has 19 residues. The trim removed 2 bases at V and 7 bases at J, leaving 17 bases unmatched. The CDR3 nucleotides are TGTGCCAGCAGCTTACCCACAATACTAGCGGGAGGGCTCCAGGGAGAGCAGTACTTC. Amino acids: CASSLPTILAGGLQGEQYF.

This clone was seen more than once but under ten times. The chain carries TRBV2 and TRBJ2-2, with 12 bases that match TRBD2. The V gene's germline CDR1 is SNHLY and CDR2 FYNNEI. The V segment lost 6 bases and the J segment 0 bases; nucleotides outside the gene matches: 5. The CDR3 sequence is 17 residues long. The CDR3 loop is CASSRRTSGANTGELFF. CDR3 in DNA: TGTGCCAGCAGCCGACGGACTAGCGGGGCGAACACCGGGGAGCTGTTTTTT.

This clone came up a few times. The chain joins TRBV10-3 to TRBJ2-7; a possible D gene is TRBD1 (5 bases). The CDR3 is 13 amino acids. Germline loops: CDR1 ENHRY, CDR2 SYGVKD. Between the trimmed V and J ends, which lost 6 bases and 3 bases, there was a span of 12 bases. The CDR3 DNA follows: TGTGCCATCAGGGAACAGGAGAACTACGAGCAGTACTTC. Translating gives CAIREQENYEQYF.